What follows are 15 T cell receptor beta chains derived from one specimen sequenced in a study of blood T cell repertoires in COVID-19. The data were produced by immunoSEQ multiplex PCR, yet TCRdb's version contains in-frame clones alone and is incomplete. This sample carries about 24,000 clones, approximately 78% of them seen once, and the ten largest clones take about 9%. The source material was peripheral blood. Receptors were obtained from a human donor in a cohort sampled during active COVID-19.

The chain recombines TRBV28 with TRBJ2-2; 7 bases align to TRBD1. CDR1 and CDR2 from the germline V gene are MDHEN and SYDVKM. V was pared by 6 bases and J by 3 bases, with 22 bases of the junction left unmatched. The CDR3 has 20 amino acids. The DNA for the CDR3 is TGTGCCAGCAGCGTGCGTAGGGACAGCTTTACCCGGTCGGACACCGGGGAGCTGTTTTTT. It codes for CASSVRRDSFTRSDTGELFF.

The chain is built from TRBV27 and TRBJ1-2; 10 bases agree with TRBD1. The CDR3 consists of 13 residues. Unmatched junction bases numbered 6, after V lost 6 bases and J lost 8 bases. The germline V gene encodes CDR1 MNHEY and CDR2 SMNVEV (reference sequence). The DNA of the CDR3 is TGTGCCAGCAGAACGACAGGGGGCAGGGGCTACACCTTC. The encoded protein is CASRTTGGRGYTF.

The CDR3 bases are TGTGCCAGCAGCCTCGACAGGGTCGGCTACACCTTC. Translation: CASSLDRVGYTF. The chain uses TRBV7-2 and TRBJ1-2, with TRBD1 matching 7 bases. Unmatched junction bases numbered 5, after V lost 5 bases and J lost 8 bases. The length of the CDR3 is 12 residues. The germline CDR1 and CDR2 sequences are SGHTA and FQGNSA.

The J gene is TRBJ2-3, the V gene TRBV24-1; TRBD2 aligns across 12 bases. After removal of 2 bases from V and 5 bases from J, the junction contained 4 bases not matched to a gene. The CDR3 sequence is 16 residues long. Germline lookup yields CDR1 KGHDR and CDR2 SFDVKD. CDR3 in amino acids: CATSDWTSGAQDTQYF. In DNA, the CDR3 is TGTGCCACCAGTGATTGGACTAGCGGGGCACAAGATACGCAGTATTTT.

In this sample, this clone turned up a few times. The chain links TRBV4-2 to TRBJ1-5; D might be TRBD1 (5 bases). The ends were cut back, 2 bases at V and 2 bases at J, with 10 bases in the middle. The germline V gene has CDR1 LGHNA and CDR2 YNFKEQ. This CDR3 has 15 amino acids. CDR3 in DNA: TGTGCCAGCAGCCAACAGGGCATAGGCAATCAGCCCCAGCATTTT. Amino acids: CASSQQGIGNQPQHF.

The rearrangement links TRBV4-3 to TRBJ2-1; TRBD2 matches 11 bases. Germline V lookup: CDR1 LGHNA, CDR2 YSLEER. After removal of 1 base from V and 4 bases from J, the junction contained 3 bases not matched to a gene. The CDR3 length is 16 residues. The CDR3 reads CASSQGPSGGYNEQFF. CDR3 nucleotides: TGCGCCAGCAGCCAAGGCCCTAGCGGGGGGTACAATGAGCAGTTCTTC.

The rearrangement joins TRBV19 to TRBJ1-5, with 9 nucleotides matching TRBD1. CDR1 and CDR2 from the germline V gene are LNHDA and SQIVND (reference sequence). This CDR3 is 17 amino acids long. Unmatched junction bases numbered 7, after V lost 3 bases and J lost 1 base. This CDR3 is CASSIGQGKGSNQPQHF. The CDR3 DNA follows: TGTGCCAGTAGTATCGGACAGGGGAAAGGGAGCAATCAGCCCCAGCATTTT.

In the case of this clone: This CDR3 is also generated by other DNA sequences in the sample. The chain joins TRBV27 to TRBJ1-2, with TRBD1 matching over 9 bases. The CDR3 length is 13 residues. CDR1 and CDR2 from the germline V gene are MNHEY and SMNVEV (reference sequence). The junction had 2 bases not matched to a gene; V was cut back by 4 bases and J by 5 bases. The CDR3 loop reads CASSSTGGYGYTF. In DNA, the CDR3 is TGTGCCAGCAGTTCGACAGGGGGGTATGGCTACACCTTC.

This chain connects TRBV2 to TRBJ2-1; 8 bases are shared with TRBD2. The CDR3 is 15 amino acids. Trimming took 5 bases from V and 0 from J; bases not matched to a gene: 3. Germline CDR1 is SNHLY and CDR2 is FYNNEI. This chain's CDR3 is CASSTAGDSYNEQFF. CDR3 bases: TGTGCCAGCAGTACAGCGGGGGACTCCTACAATGAGCAGTTCTTC.

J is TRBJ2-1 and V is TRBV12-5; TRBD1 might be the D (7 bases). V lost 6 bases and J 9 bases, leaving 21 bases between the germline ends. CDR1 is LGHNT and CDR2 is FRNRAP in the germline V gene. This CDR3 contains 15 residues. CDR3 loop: CASGTIQTGRGEQFF. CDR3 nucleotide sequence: TGTGCTAGTGGCACAATTCAGACAGGGCGGGGTGAGCAGTTCTTC.

The CDR3: CASWDRGRGNYGYTF. As DNA, the CDR3 is TGTGCGAGTTGGGACAGGGGGCGTGGGAACTATGGCTACACCTTC. The chain employs TRBV6-6 and TRBJ1-2, with 12 bases identical to TRBD1. Germline lookup yields CDR1 MNHNY and CDR2 SVGAGI (reference sequence). CDR3 length: 15 residues.

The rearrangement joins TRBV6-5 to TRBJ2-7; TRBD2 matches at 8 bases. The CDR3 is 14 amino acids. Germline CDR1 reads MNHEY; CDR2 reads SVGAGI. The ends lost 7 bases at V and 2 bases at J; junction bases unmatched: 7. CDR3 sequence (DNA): TGTGCCAGCATTCAAATAGCGGGACCCTACGAGCAGTACTTC. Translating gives CASIQIAGPYEQYF.

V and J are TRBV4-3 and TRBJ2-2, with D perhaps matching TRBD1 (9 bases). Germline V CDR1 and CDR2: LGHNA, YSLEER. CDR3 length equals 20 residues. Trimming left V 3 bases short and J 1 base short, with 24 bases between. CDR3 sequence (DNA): TGCGCCAGCAGCCAGTACCCTCGCGGGGGGACAGGGTTGAACACCGGGGAGCTGTTTTTT. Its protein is CASSQYPRGGTGLNTGELFF.

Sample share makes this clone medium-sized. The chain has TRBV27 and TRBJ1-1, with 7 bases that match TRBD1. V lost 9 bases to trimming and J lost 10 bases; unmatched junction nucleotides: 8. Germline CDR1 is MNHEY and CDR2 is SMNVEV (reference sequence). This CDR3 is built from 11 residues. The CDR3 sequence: CASKMTGRAFF. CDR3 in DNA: TGTGCCAGTAAAATGACAGGGAGAGCTTTCTTT.

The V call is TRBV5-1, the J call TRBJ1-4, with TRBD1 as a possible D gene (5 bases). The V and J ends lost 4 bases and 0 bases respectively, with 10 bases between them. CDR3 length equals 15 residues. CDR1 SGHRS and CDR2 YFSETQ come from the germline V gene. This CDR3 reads CASSLQGATNEKLFF. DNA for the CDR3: TGCGCCAGCAGCCTTCAGGGTGCAACTAATGAAAAACTGTTTTTT.